What follows are 10 T cell receptor beta chains derived from one specimen sequenced in a study of molecular identifiers for immune sequencing clone quantification (dated by TCRdb to the late 2010s). The library was built by means of PCR. Sequencing took place on a NextSeq 500. The raw public reads went through TCRdb reprocessing: fastp at Q25, MiXCR clone calling, in-frame beta chains kept. Here each entry gathers all rows of one CDR3 protein and keeps the most common genes and DNA. Within this sample are about 100,000 distinct CDR3 sequences, with about 35% of them counted one time only. The ten largest clones represent about 4.2% of the sample. The sample comprised naive CD8+ T cells from blood, with Jurkat cell RNA spiked in. The cell subset or site label, read with the paper, signifies: FACS-sorted CD8+CD4-CCR7+CD45RA+ naive T cells. The receptors stem from a human donor in good health. Some libraries in this study had Jurkat cell RNA spiked in.

The CDR3, as DNA: TGTGCCAGCAGCACAACGGGGACGGGCACAGATACGCAGTATTTT. Translated, it gives CASSTTGTGTDTQYF. V usage is TRBV7-6 and J usage is TRBJ2-3, with D tentatively TRBD1 or TRBD2 (5 bases each). The CDR3 spans 15 residues. The germline V and J ends were trimmed by 5 bases and 1 base, with 13 bases remaining between them. Germline CDR1 and CDR2: SGHVS and FNYEAQ.

This clonotype was seen a handful of times. The rearrangement joins TRBV19 to TRBJ1-1; 7 positions match TRBD1. CDR1 LNHDA and CDR2 SQIVND come from the germline V gene (reference sequence). CDR3 size: 16 residues. After removal of 1 base from V and 5 bases from J, the junction contained 10 bases not matched to a gene. The DNA of the CDR3 is TGTGCCAGTAGTATAGTTGGGGGACAGTCATTTACTGAAGCTTTCTTT. This translates into CASSIVGGQSFTEAFF.

Concerning this clonotype itself: This clone may be a read error of a much larger clone one base away. The chain links TRBV20-1 to TRBJ2-7, with 11 nucleotides matching TRBD2. Trimming removed 2 bases from V and 4 bases from J; junction bases left unmatched: 7. CDR3 length: 15 amino acids. From germline, CDR1 is DFQATT and CDR2 SNEGSKA (reference sequence). The CDR3 reads CSARTSGTSGYEQYF. As DNA, the CDR3 is TGCAGTGCTAGAACCTCCGGGACTAGCGGATACGAGCAGTACTTC.

This clonotype was seen more than once but under ten times. V is TRBV21-1 and J is TRBJ2-3; the table's D gene call, TRBD1, was not cross checked with the DNA. TRBV21-1 is labeled a pseudogene. This CDR3 has 15 amino acids. CDR3 protein: CASSRRPGEQDTQYF. In DNA, the CDR3 is TGTGCCAGCAGCAGGCGTCCAGGGGAGCAAGATACGCAGTATTTT.

Regarding this clonotype: A single base separates this from a much larger clone, so it may be a read error. The genes are TRBV5-3 and TRBJ1-5, with unresolved D. TRBV5-3 is annotated as an ORF whose role is uncertain. This CDR3 has 14 amino acids. CDR3 protein: CASSSHLAPKPQQF. The CDR3 region has the DNA TGTGCCAGCAGCTCTCACCTGGCCCCGAAGCCCCAGCAATTT.

Turning to this clonotype: Given a much more abundant clone one base away, this may be a read error. The J gene is TRBJ2-7, the V gene TRBV11-2; D possibly corresponds to TRBD2 (5 bases). V was shortened by 8 bases and J by 2 bases, with 10 bases between the two germline ends. Germline V lookup: CDR1 SGHAT, CDR2 FQNNGV. This CDR3 is built from 12 residues. The DNA for the CDR3 is TGTGCCAGCCGCCCCGGGGCCTACGAGCAGTACTTC. Residues: CASRPGAYEQYF.

This clonotype was detected many times. This chain joins TRBV28 and TRBJ2-3; tentative D call: TRBD2 (6 bases). This CDR3 contains 15 residues. V gave up 3 bases and J gave up 1 base, with 11 bases separating them. Germline CDR1 reads MDHEN; CDR2 reads SYDVKM. CDR3 DNA: TGTGCCAGCAGTTTTAGTGCTAGCGGCACAGATACGCAGTATTTT. Encoded protein: CASSFSASGTDTQYF.

Concerning this clonotype itself: A much larger clone differs by one base, so this may be a read error. This rearrangement joins TRBV5-5 to TRBJ2-7; 9 nucleotides agree with TRBD1. The CDR3 runs 13 residues. Germline V gene lookup returns CDR1 SGHKS and CDR2 YYEKEE (reference sequence). J gave up 4 bases and V 8 bases, and 7 bases lay outside the gene matches. In DNA, the CDR3 is TGTGCCAGTACAGGGGGCCGTCAGTACGAGCAGTACTTC. Its protein is CASTGGRQYEQYF. Full variable domain (remainder filled in from reference TRBV5-5 and TRBJ2-7): DAGVTQSPTHLIKTRGQQVTLRCSPISGHKSVSWYQQVLGQGPQFIFQYYEKEERGRGNFPDRFSARQFPNYSSELNVNALLLGDSALYLCASTGGRQYEQYFGPGTRLTVT.

The rearrangement joins TRBV10-1 to TRBJ2-1; D is possibly TRBD2 (6 bases). CDR3 length: 14 amino acids. V was clipped by 3 bases and J by 7 bases, with 13 bases between them. The germline V gene has CDR1 WNHNN and CDR2 SYGVQD (reference sequence). This CDR3 is CASSDGLASNEQFF. For the CDR3, the DNA is TGCGCCAGCAGTGACGGGCTAGCGTCAAATGAGCAGTTCTTC.

For this clonotype: A single base separates this from a much larger clone, so it may be a read error. This chain links TRBV6-5 with TRBJ2-6; TRBD1 matches at 7 bases. Germline lookup yields CDR1 MNHEY and CDR2 SVGAGI. V lost 5 bases, J lost 2 bases, and 15 bases stayed unmatched. This CDR3 has 19 residues. CDR3 in DNA: TGTGCCAGCAGTCATGTGCTGAGACAGGGCGGCGCTGGGGCCAACGTCCTGACTTTC. It specifies CASSHVLRQGGAGANVLTF.